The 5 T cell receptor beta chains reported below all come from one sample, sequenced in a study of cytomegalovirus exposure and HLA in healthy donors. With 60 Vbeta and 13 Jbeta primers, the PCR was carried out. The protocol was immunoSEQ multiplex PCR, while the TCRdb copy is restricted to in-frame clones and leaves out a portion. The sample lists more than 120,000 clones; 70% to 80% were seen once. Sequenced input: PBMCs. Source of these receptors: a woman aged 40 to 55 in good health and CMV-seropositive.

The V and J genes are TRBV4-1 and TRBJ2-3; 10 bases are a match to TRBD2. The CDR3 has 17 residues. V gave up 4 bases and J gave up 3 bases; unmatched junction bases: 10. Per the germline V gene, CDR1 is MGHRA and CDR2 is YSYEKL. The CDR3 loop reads CASSPKALAGATDTQYF. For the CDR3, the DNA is TGCGCCAGCAGCCCTAAGGCCCTAGCGGGAGCTACAGATACGCAGTATTTT.

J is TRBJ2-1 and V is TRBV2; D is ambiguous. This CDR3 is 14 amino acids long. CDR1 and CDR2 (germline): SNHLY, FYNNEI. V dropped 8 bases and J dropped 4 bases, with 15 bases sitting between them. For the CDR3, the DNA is TGTGCCAGCGGGTCGTCGGCAGGATACAATGAGCAGTTCTTC. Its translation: CASGSSAGYNEQFF. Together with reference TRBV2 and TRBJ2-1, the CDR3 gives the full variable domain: EPEVTQTPSHQVTQMGQEVILRCVPISNHLYFYWYRQILGQKVEFLVSFYNNEISEKSEIFDDQFSVERPDGSNFTLKIRSTKLEDSAMYFCASGSSAGYNEQFFGPGTRLTVL.

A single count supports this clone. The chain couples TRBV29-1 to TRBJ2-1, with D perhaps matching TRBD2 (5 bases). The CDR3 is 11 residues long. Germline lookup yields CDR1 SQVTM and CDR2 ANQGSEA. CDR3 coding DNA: TGCAGTAGCGAGACCTACAATGAGCAGTTCTTC. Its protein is CSSETYNEQFF.

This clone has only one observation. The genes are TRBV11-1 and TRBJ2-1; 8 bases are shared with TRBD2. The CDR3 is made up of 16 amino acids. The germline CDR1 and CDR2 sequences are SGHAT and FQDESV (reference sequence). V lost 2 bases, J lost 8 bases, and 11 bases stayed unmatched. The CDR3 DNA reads TGTGCCAGCAGCTTAAGGGGGACTAGGGTGCGGGATGAGCAGTTCTTC. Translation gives CASSLRGTRVRDEQFF.

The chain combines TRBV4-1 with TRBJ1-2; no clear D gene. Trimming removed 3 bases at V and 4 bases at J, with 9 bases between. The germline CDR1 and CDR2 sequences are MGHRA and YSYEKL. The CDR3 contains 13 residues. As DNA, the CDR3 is TGCGCCAGCAGCCACCTCGAGGCCTATGGCTACACCTTC. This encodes CASSHLEAYGYTF.